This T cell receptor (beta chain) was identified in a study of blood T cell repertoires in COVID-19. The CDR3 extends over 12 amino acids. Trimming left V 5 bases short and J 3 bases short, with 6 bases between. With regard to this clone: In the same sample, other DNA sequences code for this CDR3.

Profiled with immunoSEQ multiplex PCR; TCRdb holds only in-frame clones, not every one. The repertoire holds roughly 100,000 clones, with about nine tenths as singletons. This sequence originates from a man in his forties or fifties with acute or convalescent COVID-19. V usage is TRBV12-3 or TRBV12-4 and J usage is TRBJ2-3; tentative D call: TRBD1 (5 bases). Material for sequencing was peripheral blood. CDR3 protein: CASSPGTDTQYF. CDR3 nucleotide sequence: TGTGCCAGCAGTCCAGGGACAGATACGCAGTATTTT.